This TCR beta chain came from a study of Graves' ophthalmopathy and Graves' hyperthyroidism. Regarding the study as a whole: Blood contained most expanded thyroid clonotypes exceeding 0.001 frequency.

CDR3 size: 13 residues. The V end lost 7 bases, the J end lost 4 bases, and 13 bases lay between the germline ends. Amplified material comprised TCR beta CDR3 regions derived from RNA transcripts. HTBI primers served in a first-round RT-PCR, which a second-round multiplex PCR followed. TCRdb passed the multiplex PCR reads through MiXCR, listing each CDR3 protein once. Here the sample spans roughly 400,000 distinct CDR3 sequences, about 17% being singletons. No progression to ophthalmopathy over 18 months defined stable hyperthyroidism. Hyperthyroidism patients were newly diagnosed, under 2 months' duration, aged 18 to 65. Regarding this clonotype: Its specificity is not known.

The receptor comes from an adult woman with stable Graves' hyperthyroidism. The sample taken for sequencing was peripheral blood. V and J are TRBV12-3 or TRBV12-4 and TRBJ1-1, with a possible D match to TRBD1 (5 bases). The CDR3 nucleotides read TGTGCCAGCACCGGGGGGGGAGGCACTGAAGCTTTCTTT. As protein: CASTGGGGTEAFF.